One sample yielded the 5 T cell receptor beta chains listed below, sequenced in a study of blood T cell repertoires in COVID-19. Generated by immunoSEQ multiplex PCR, the TCRdb table keeps only in-frame clones and is missing some. This table holds 150,000 to 200,000 clones, roughly three quarters found once. Sequenced input: peripheral blood. The receptors originated from a woman in her thirties or forties with COVID-19, enrolled during active disease.

The chain is built from TRBV7-9 and TRBJ2-5; possibly TRBD2 for D (5 bases). The germline CDR1 and CDR2 sequences are SEHNR and FQNEAQ (reference sequence). V was shortened by 1 base and J by 3 bases, with 12 bases between the two germline ends. The CDR3 sequence is 15 residues long. DNA for the CDR3: TGTGCCAGCAGCTTAGATCGGGATAGGGAAGAGACCCAGTACTTC. This codes for CASSLDRDREETQYF. The full variable domain, with the rest looked up from reference TRBV7-9 and TRBJ2-5, is DTGVSQNPRHKITKRGQNVTFRCDPISEHNRLYWYRQTLGQGPEFLTYFQNEAQLEKSRLLSDRFSAERPKGSFSTLEIQRTEQGDSAMYLCASSLDRDREETQYFGPGTRLLVL.

The V gene is TRBV3-1 (or the pseudogene TRBV3-2), the J gene TRBJ1-1, with unresolved D. Germline V gene sequence: CDR1 LGHDT, CDR2 YNNKEL (reference sequence). The CDR3 spans 17 residues. V was trimmed by 4 bases and J by 1 base, leaving 19 bases between them. The CDR3 sequence: CASSPYRRGSGNTEAFF. The CDR3 nucleotides read TGTGCCAGCAGCCCTTATCGGAGAGGGTCTGGGAACACTGAAGCTTTCTTT.

This sequence joins TRBV27 and TRBJ2-3; the match to TRBD2 covers 7 bases. Germline trimming cut 6 bases from V and 0 bases from J; bases unmatched to any gene: 0. The germline gives CDR1 MNHEY, CDR2 SMNVEV (reference sequence). This CDR3 has 13 residues. CDR3 residues: CASSGGSTDTQYF. CDR3 sequence (DNA): TGTGCCAGCAGCGGGGGGAGCACAGATACGCAGTATTTT.

The V call is TRBV30, the J call TRBJ2-1; 11 bases are shared with TRBD1. J was trimmed by 7 bases and V by 7 bases; bases with no gene match: 6. There are 13 residues in the CDR3. CDR1 is GTSNPN and CDR2 is SVGIG in the germline V gene (reference sequence). CDR3 DNA: TGTGCCTCAAACGGACAGGGGGCGAATGAGCAGTTCTTC. Its translation: CASNGQGANEQFF.

The chain couples TRBV5-1 to TRBJ1-1, with D maybe TRBD1 (6 bases). This CDR3 comprises 15 residues. In germline, CDR1 is SGHRS, CDR2 YFSETQ. The V end was cut by 2 bases, the J end by 4 bases, with 15 bases between. The CDR3 DNA reads as TGCGCCAGCAGCTTAGCAGGGGCTGGGAGCACTGAAGCTTTCTTT. The encoded protein is CASSLAGAGSTEAFF.